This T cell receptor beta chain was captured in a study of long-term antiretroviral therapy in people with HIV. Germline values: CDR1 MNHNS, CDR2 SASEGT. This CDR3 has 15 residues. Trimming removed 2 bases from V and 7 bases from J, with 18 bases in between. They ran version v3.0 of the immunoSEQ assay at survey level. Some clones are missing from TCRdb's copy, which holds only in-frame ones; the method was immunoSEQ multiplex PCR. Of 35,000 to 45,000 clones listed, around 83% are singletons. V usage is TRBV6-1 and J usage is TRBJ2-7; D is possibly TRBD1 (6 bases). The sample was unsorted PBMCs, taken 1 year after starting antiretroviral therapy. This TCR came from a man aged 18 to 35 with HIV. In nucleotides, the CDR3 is TGTGCCAGCAGTGAATCCTGGGGTGCCCAGGGGGAGCAGTACTTC. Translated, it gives CASSESWGAQGEQYF.